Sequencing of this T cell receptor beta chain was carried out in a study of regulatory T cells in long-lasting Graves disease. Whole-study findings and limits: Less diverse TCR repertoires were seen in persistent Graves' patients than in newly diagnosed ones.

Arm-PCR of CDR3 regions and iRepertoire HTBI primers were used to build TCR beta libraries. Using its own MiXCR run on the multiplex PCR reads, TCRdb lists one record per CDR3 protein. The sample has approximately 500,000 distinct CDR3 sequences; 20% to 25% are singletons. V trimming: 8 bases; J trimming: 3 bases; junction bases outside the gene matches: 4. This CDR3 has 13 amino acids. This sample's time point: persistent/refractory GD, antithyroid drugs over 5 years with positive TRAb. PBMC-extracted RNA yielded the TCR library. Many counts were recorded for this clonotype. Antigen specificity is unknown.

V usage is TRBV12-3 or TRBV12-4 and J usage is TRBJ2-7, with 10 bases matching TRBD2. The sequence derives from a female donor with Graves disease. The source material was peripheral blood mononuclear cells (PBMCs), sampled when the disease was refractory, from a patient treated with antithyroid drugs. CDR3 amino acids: CASSSGRDYEQYF. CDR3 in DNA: TGTGCCAGCTCGAGCGGGAGGGACTACGAGCAGTACTTC.